The next 21 T cell receptor beta chains were all read from a single sample in a study of monozygotic twins with inflammatory bowel disease. TCRdb reprocessed the 5' RACE reads and reports one entry per CDR3 protein, with no DNA. This sample contains 420,000 or so distinct CDR3 sequences. What was sequenced was blood. These receptors were collected from a human donor with ulcerative colitis or Crohn's disease, or a healthy co-twin of an affected twin (not recorded which).

The V and J genes are TRBV5-5 and TRBJ1-2; TCRdb proposes TRBD1, but this gene call is untestable without DNA. Germline V gives CDR1 SGHKS, CDR2 YYEKEE (reference sequence). This CDR3 has 13 residues. CDR3 in amino acids: CATRGEVAGGYTF.

The rearrangement uses TRBV5-1 and TRBJ2-3; TCRdb designates TRBD2, a call that cannot be tested without DNA. Germline CDR1 and CDR2: SGHRS and YFSETQ. There are 15 residues in the CDR3. This CDR3 reads CASSPGTSGTDTQYF.

V is TRBV6-5 and J is TRBJ2-7; no DNA is available, so the TRBD1 call from TCRdb remains unchecked. Germline assignment: CDR1 MNHEY and CDR2 SVGAGI. The CDR3 totals 13 residues. CDR3 region: CASRTGAFYEQYF.

The chain couples TRBV4-3 to TRBJ2-5; checking the TCRdb D call of TRBD1 is not possible without DNA. The CDR3 is made up of 18 amino acids. Germline V gene sequence: CDR1 LGHNA, CDR2 YSLEER. This CDR3 is CASSQDLETGNRGETQYF.

The genes are TRBV7-9 and TRBJ2-7; TCRdb proposes TRBD1, but this gene call is untestable without DNA. The CDR3 runs 15 residues. Germline V lookup: CDR1 SEHNR, CDR2 FQNEAQ (reference sequence). CDR3 sequence: CASSSGTKSSYEQYF.

This chain connects TRBV3-1 to TRBJ1-1. The CDR3 spans 15 residues. Germline CDR1 is LGHDT and CDR2 is YNNKEL (reference sequence). This chain's CDR3 is CASSQDYGLNTEAFF.

The genes are TRBV20-1 and TRBJ1-3; without DNA, the TCRdb call of TRBD1 cannot be checked. The germline V gene has CDR1 DFQATT and CDR2 SNEGSKA (reference sequence). This CDR3 region has 14 residues. CDR3 residues: CSASDSSAGNTIYF.

The chain couples TRBV5-1 to TRBJ1-1; the TRBD1 assignment by TCRdb is unverifiable without DNA. This CDR3 spans 16 amino acids. Per germline, CDR1 SGHRS and CDR2 YFSETQ. The CDR3 region is CASSQALGQGHTEAFF.

CDR3 sequence: CSAFGQASHNSPLHF. V and J are TRBV20-1 and TRBJ1-6. From germline, CDR1 is DFQATT and CDR2 SNEGSKA (reference sequence). The CDR3 is 15 residues long.

This sequence joins TRBV29-1 and TRBJ2-5; the TCRdb call, TRBD1, lacks DNA for checking. The germline gives CDR1 SQVTM, CDR2 ANQGSEA. The CDR3 is made up of 12 amino acids. CDR3 sequence: CSVGRGGETQYF. Filled out from reference TRBV29-1 and TRBJ2-5, the complete variable domain reads SAVISQKPSRDICQRGTSLTIQCQVDSQVTMMFWYRQQPGQSLTLIATANQGSEATYESGFVIDKFPISRPNLTFSTLTVSNMSPEDSSIYLCSVGRGGETQYFGPGTRLLVL.

The J gene is TRBJ2-7, the V gene TRBV20-1; TCRdb calls TRBD1, which cannot be checked without DNA. CDR1 DFQATT and CDR2 SNEGSKA come from the germline V gene (reference sequence). This CDR3 is built from 14 residues. The CDR3 reads CSAHRDRSSYEQYF.

The V and J genes are TRBV7-2 and TRBJ1-5; the D call from TCRdb, TRBD1, cannot be confirmed without DNA. Germline loops: CDR1 SGHTA, CDR2 FQGNSA. This CDR3 contains 14 residues. The CDR3 sequence: CASSPGGGDQPQHF.

The V and J genes are TRBV10-1 and TRBJ2-5; as DNA is missing, the TRBD2 call by TCRdb cannot be tested. Germline CDR1 and CDR2: WNHNN and SYGVQD (reference sequence). The CDR3 spans 14 residues. This CDR3 is CASSGPLAGGAQYF.

CDR3 sequence reads: CVTSDGPRYNEQFF. This chain connects TRBV24-1 to TRBJ2-1; the D call of TRBD2 rests on TCRdb alone, since no DNA is present to check it. The CDR3 has 14 amino acids. Germline CDR1 and CDR2: KGHDR and SFDVKD.

This sequence joins TRBV5-1 and TRBJ2-5; TCRdb proposes TRBD1, but this gene call is untestable without DNA. The CDR3 is 14 residues long. Germline V gives CDR1 SGHRS, CDR2 YFSETQ. Here the CDR3 reads CASRTTGGRETQYF.

The V gene is TRBV5-1, the J gene TRBJ2-3; with no DNA, the TCRdb D assignment of TRBD2 cannot be verified. CDR1 and CDR2 (germline): SGHRS, YFSETQ. The CDR3 runs to 14 residues. The CDR3 here is CANLPRGDPDTQYF.

The chain uses TRBV20-1 and TRBJ2-7. CDR3 length: 12 amino acids. Germline V gives CDR1 DFQATT, CDR2 SNEGSKA (reference sequence). The CDR3 loop is CSAQKVEVVEYF.

This chain links TRBV21-1 with TRBJ2-7; the TCRdb call, TRBD1, lacks DNA for checking. TRBV21-1 is a pseudogene segment. The CDR3 length is 17 residues. CDR3: CASSHADPGTGTYEQYF.

The V and J genes are TRBV20-1 and TRBJ1-4; TCRdb returns TRBD1, unconfirmable since there is no DNA. Germline CDR1 is DFQATT and CDR2 is SNEGSKA (reference sequence). The CDR3 sequence is 14 residues long. The CDR3 sequence is CSAQIGGGDEKLFF.

The chain employs TRBV5-4 and TRBJ2-2. CDR1 SGHNT and CDR2 YYREEE come from the germline V gene (reference sequence). CDR3 length equals 15 residues. This chain's CDR3 is CASSLATGNTGELFF. Drawing the rest from reference TRBV5-4 and TRBJ2-2, the complete variable domain is ETGVTQSPTHLIKTRGQQVTLRCSSQSGHNTVSWYQQALGQGPQFIFQYYREEENGRGNFPPRFSGLQFPNYSSELNVNALELDDSALYLCASSLATGNTGELFFGEGSRLTVL.

The chain recombines TRBV5-4 with TRBJ2-7; TCRdb outputs TRBD1, but without DNA this stays unchecked. The CDR3 consists of 15 residues. From germline, CDR1 is SGHNT and CDR2 YYREEE (reference sequence). The CDR3 sequence: CASSYPGQGRHEQYF. The full variable domain, with the rest looked up from reference TRBV5-4 and TRBJ2-7, is ETGVTQSPTHLIKTRGQQVTLRCSSQSGHNTVSWYQQALGQGPQFIFQYYREEENGRGNFPPRFSGLQFPNYSSELNVNALELDDSALYLCASSYPGQGRHEQYFGPGTRLTVT.